The 15 T cell receptor beta chains reported below all come from one sample, sequenced in a study of blood T cell repertoires in COVID-19. Some clones are missing from TCRdb's copy, which holds only in-frame ones; the method was immunoSEQ multiplex PCR. The sample has under 400,000 clones, roughly 90% seen once. Sequencing was done on a sample of PBMCs or T cells enriched from blood (not recorded which). Source of these receptors: a woman in her twenties or thirties who had been exposed to COVID-19.

The rearrangement uses TRBV7-9 and TRBJ2-4; a weak D match, TRBD1 (5 bases). The V gene's germline CDR1 is SEHNR and CDR2 FQNEAQ (reference sequence). This CDR3 is 14 amino acids long. V lost 1 base and J 6 bases, leaving 10 bases between the germline ends. In DNA form, the CDR3 reads TGTGCCAGCAGCTTAGAAGGGGCTGGAAACATTCAGTACTTC. It yields the protein CASSLEGAGNIQYF.

The gene calls are TRBV6-2 or TRBV6-3 and TRBJ1-5, with 7 bases matching TRBD1. Germline values: CDR1 MNHEY, CDR2 SVGEGT. V was clipped by 4 bases and J by 7 bases; unmatched bases: 10. This CDR3 comprises 15 residues. In DNA form, the CDR3 reads TGTGCCAGCAGTTCCGACAGGGAGAGGGACCAGCCCCAGCATTTT. Translation gives CASSSDRERDQPQHF.

The gene calls are TRBV7-2 and TRBJ2-7; maybe TRBD1 (5 bases). Deletions cut 5 bases from V and 2 bases from J, with 13 bases between. In germline, CDR1 is SGHTA, CDR2 FQGNSA. The CDR3 is made up of 14 amino acids. The CDR3 is CASSPTRVPYEQYF. CDR3 sequence (DNA): TGTGCCAGCAGCCCGACCAGGGTTCCCTACGAGCAGTACTTC.

The chain couples TRBV19 to TRBJ1-5; D perhaps matches TRBD1 (5 bases). V lost 2 bases and J 2 bases, leaving 10 bases between the germline ends. The CDR3 contains 15 residues. CDR1 is LNHDA, CDR2 SQIVND, per germline (reference sequence). CDR3 region: CASSIWGAGNQPQHF. CDR3 nucleotide sequence: TGTGCCAGTAGTATATGGGGCGCGGGCAATCAGCCCCAGCATTTT.

Details on this clone: The same CDR3 can be traced to other DNA sequences in this sample. The rearrangement links TRBV29-1 to TRBJ1-2; the match to TRBD1 covers 8 bases. The CDR3 loop spans 12 amino acids. In germline, CDR1 is SQVTM, CDR2 ANQGSEA. The V gene end was trimmed by 6 bases and the J gene end by 4 bases; junction bases not matched to a gene: 4. For the CDR3, the DNA is TGCAGCGTCGGGGACAGGAGCTATGGCTACACCTTC. Residues: CSVGDRSYGYTF.

This rearrangement joins TRBV27 to TRBJ2-5; 13 bases are shared with TRBD2. The CDR3 has 18 residues. V gave up 3 bases and J gave up 5 bases; unmatched junction bases: 12. Germline V gene lookup returns CDR1 MNHEY and CDR2 SMNVEV (reference sequence). The CDR3 nucleotides are TGTGCCAGCAGTTTTCGGACTAGCGGGAGTCGATTACAGGAGACCCAGTACTTC. It encodes CASSFRTSGSRLQETQYF.

This chain connects TRBV28 to TRBJ2-7; 8 nucleotides match TRBD1. The J segment lost 7 bases and the V segment lost 7 bases, leaving 9 bases of the junction unmatched. Germline-derived CDR1 and CDR2 are MDHEN and SYDVKM. The CDR3 contains 13 residues. CDR3 residues: CASNPQGAGEQYF. The CDR3 coding sequence is TGTGCCAGCAATCCGCAGGGGGCGGGGGAGCAGTACTTC. Full variable domain (rest looked up from reference TRBV28 and TRBJ2-7): DVKVTQSSRYLVKRTGEKVFLECVQDMDHENMFWYRQDPGLGLRLIYFSYDVKMKEKGDIPEGYSVSREKKERFSLILESASTNQTSMYLCASNPQGAGEQYFGPGTRLTVT.

Concerning this clone itself: The same CDR3 also results from other DNA sequences found in this sample. The rearrangement joins TRBV5-4 to TRBJ2-1; TRBD2 might be the D (5 bases). CDR1 SGHNT and CDR2 YYREEE come from the germline V gene (reference sequence). Trimming took 2 bases from V and 3 from J, leaving 6 bases between them. The CDR3 totals 13 residues. The CDR3 DNA reads TGTGCCAGCAGCTTAGACTACTACAATGAGCAGTTCTTC. Translated, it gives CASSLDYYNEQFF. The entire variable domain, with the rest obtained from reference TRBV5-4 and TRBJ2-1, is as follows: ETGVTQSPTHLIKTRGQQVTLRCSSQSGHNTVSWYQQALGQGPQFIFQYYREEENGRGNFPPRFSGLQFPNYSSELNVNALELDDSALYLCASSLDYYNEQFFGPGTRLTVL.

The chain combines TRBV14 with TRBJ1-6; no clear D. Germline V gene data show CDR1 as SGHDN and CDR2 as FVKESK. There are 15 residues in the CDR3. Trimming shortened V by 2 bases and J by 10 bases, and 15 bases separated the two germline ends. The CDR3 region has the DNA TGTGCCAGCAGCCAAACGACTGGACTACCGTCACCCCTCCACTTT. It translates to CASSQTTGLPSPLHF.

The rearrangement uses TRBV10-3 and TRBJ1-6; D might be TRBD1 (5 bases). Trimming stripped 3 bases from V and 7 bases from J, with 10 bases between. The germline CDR1 and CDR2 sequences are ENHRY and SYGVKD. CDR3 length equals 14 residues. In DNA, the CDR3 is TGTGCCATCAGTGATGGACAAGGGAATTCACCCCTCCACTTT. This codes for CAISDGQGNSPLHF.

The genes are TRBV19 and TRBJ1-5, with unresolved D. Trimming shortened V by 4 bases and J by 4 bases, and 11 bases separated the two germline ends. This CDR3 is built from 14 residues. The germline V gene encodes CDR1 LNHDA and CDR2 SQIVND (reference sequence). The CDR3 protein is CASSTHMENQPQHF. In nucleotides, the CDR3 is TGTGCCAGTAGTACTCACATGGAGAATCAGCCCCAGCATTTT.

The CDR3 loop reads CARSLGGGGQETQYF. CDR3 nucleotides: TGTGCCAGAAGCTTAGGGGGCGGGGGCCAAGAGACCCAGTACTTC. The chain carries TRBV7-5 and TRBJ2-5; no check of the table's D call, TRBD2, against the DNA was made. TRBV7-5 represents a pseudogene. This CDR3 comprises 15 residues.

The CDR3 DNA sequence: TGTGCCAGCAGCCAAGGGGGGACAGGGTTCTACGAGCAGTACTTC. Residues: CASSQGGTGFYEQYF. The chain is built from TRBV3-1 (or the pseudogene TRBV3-2) and TRBJ2-7, with 9 bases aligning to TRBD1. This CDR3 has 15 residues. The germline CDR1 and CDR2 sequences are LGHDT and YNNKEL (reference sequence). Losses at the gene ends were 1 base for V and 3 bases for J; bases not matched to a gene: 4.

The gene calls are TRBV4-2 and TRBJ2-1; 8 nucleotides match TRBD2. Germline-derived CDR1 and CDR2 are LGHNA and YNFKEQ. This CDR3 has 17 residues. J gave up 0 bases and V 2 bases, and 6 bases lay outside the gene matches. DNA for the CDR3: TGTGCCAGCAGCCAATCCCGAAGCGGGGGCTCCTACAATGAGCAGTTCTTC. Its protein product is CASSQSRSGGSYNEQFF.

V and J are TRBV18 and TRBJ1-1, with a tentative D call TRBD1 (6 bases). The CDR3 consists of 16 residues. V lost 3 bases, J lost 3 bases, and 17 bases lay in between. Germline-derived CDR1 and CDR2 are KGHSH and LQKENI. DNA for the CDR3: TGTGCCAGCTCACCCGGTCCAGGGGCGGGGGACACTGAAGCTTTCTTT. It yields the protein CASSPGPGAGDTEAFF.